This TCR beta chain came from a study of OX40 agonist ivuxolimab in advanced cancers. Whole-study context: A history of anti-PD-1, anti-PD-L1 or anti-CTLA-4 therapy was acceptable, and about 37% had some.

Generated by immunoSEQ multiplex PCR, the TCRdb table keeps only in-frame clones and is missing some. This table holds 20,000 to 25,000 clones, over 80% found once. The sample consisted of CD4+ or CD8+ T cells sorted from blood, taken in a trial of the OX40 agonist ivuxolimab. This TCR came from an adult with an advanced solid tumor such as melanoma, head and neck, liver or kidney cancer.

The CDR3: CASSYETGGNSPLHF. The CDR3 DNA is TGTGCCAGCAGTTATGAGACAGGGGGTAATTCACCCCTCCACTTT. V and J are TRBV6-5 and TRBJ1-6; 9 bases line up with TRBD1. The CDR3 contains 15 residues. The junction had 3 bases not matched to a gene; V was cut back by 3 bases and J by 6 bases. CDR1 is MNHEY, CDR2 SVGAGI, per germline.